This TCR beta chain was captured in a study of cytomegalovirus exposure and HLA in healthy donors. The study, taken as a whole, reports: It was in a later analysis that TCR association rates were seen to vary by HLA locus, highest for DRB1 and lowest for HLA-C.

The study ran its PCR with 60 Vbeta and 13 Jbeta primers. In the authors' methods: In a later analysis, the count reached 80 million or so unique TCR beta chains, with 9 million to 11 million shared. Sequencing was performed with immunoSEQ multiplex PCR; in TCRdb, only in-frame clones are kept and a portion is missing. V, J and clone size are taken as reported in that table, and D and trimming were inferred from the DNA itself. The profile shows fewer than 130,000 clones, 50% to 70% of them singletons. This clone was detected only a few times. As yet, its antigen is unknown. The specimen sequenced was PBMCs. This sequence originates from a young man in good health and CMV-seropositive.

CDR3 coding DNA: TGTGCCAGCTCACCATCCGGGACTGCTAATGAAAAACTGTTTTTT. Translation: CASSPSGTANEKLFF. The chain is built from TRBV18 and TRBJ1-4, with D possibly TRBD1 on 5 matching bases. The CDR3 is 15 residues long. Per germline, CDR1 KGHSH and CDR2 LQKENI. V dropped 2 bases and J dropped 3 bases, with 10 bases sitting between them.